Below, 32 T cell receptor beta chains from the same sample are listed, as sequenced in a study of blood T cell repertoires in COVID-19. The data were produced by immunoSEQ multiplex PCR, yet TCRdb's version contains in-frame clones alone and is incomplete. The sample contains under 400,000 clones, nearly 90% of which appear only once. The sequencing input was peripheral blood. The source is a young man with active or convalescent COVID-19.

The rearrangement uses TRBV28 and TRBJ1-5; TRBD1 aligns across 12 bases. The germline V gene has CDR1 MDHEN and CDR2 SYDVKM. The V gene end was trimmed by 3 bases and the J gene end by 7 bases; junction bases not matched to a gene: 4. The CDR3 totals 15 residues. The CDR3 sequence is CASSFGTGGLQPQHF. For the CDR3, the DNA is TGTGCCAGCAGTTTCGGGACAGGGGGCTTACAGCCCCAGCATTTT.

The chain recombines TRBV4-2 with TRBJ2-1, with 12 bases matching TRBD1. V lost 6 bases to trimming and J lost 8 bases; unmatched junction nucleotides: 11. The germline CDR1 and CDR2 sequences are LGHNA and YNFKEQ. The CDR3 is 16 amino acids. This CDR3 is CASRQTGTGGADEQFF. As DNA, the CDR3 is TGTGCCAGCAGACAGACCGGGACAGGGGGCGCGGATGAGCAGTTCTTC.

The J gene is TRBJ1-6, the V gene TRBV6-5; no reliable D call. With 0 bases removed from V and 9 bases from J, the gap between germline ends came to 15 bases. Per the germline V gene, CDR1 is MNHEY and CDR2 is SVGAGI. The CDR3 is made up of 16 amino acids. The DNA of the CDR3 is TGTGCCAGCAGTTACTCGCGCCGTCCCATCGGTTCACCCCTCCACTTT. This sequence encodes CASSYSRRPIGSPLHF.

V and J are TRBV5-1 and TRBJ1-1; no clear D gene. The V and J ends lost 1 base and 7 bases respectively, with 11 bases between them. CDR1 is SGHRS, CDR2 YFSETQ, per germline. The CDR3 length is 13 residues. CDR3 DNA sequence: TGCGCCAGCAGCTTGCCGGGGTGGGATGAAGCTTTCTTT. Protein sequence: CASSLPGWDEAFF.

The CDR3 DNA sequence: TGCGCCAGCAGCCCAGAGGCCAGGGTGGTTAGCTATGGCTACACCTTC. It translates to CASSPEARVVSYGYTF. V gene TRBV4-1 combines with J gene TRBJ1-2; D possibly corresponds to TRBD1 (5 bases). Germline V gene sequence: CDR1 MGHRA, CDR2 YSYEKL. V was cut by 4 bases and J by 4 bases, with 19 bases left in between. The CDR3 consists of 16 residues.

The V gene is TRBV7-8, the J gene TRBJ2-7; D gene uncertain. Per the germline V gene, CDR1 is SGHVS and CDR2 is FQNEAQ. V dropped 1 base and J dropped 3 bases, with 7 bases sitting between them. This CDR3 is built from 13 residues. The CDR3 DNA is TGTGCCAGCAGCTTAGAACTTTACTACGAGCAGTACTTC. This codes for CASSLELYYEQYF. Full variable domain (outside the CDR3, taken from reference TRBV7-8 and TRBJ2-7): GAGVSQSPRYKVAKRGQDVALRCDPISGHVSLFWYQQALGQGPEFLTYFQNEAQLDKSGLPSDRFFAERPEGSVSTLKIQRTQQEDSAVYLCASSLELYYEQYFGPGTRLTVT.

The chain employs TRBV11-3 and TRBJ1-1; no reliable D call. CDR1 is SGHNT and CDR2 is YENEEA in the germline V gene. The CDR3 is 13 amino acids. The V gene lost 5 bases and the J gene lost 6 bases, with 13 bases spanning the gap. The DNA for the CDR3 is TGTGCCAGCAGCCCCCGGGGAAGCGCTGAAGCTTTCTTT. The encoded protein is CASSPRGSAEAFF.

The chain links TRBV28 to TRBJ1-6, with TRBD1 matching 9 bases. Trimming at V came to 6 bases and at J to 7 bases, leaving 4 bases not matched to a gene. Looked up from germline, CDR1 is MDHEN and CDR2 is SYDVKM. The CDR3 is 14 residues long. The CDR3 DNA sequence: TGTGCCAGCAGCATCGACAGGGGGAATTCACCCCTCCACTTT. Its protein product is CASSIDRGNSPLHF.

The rearrangement uses TRBV6-4 and TRBJ1-6; 9 bases match TRBD1. This CDR3 has 15 residues. Germline V CDR1 and CDR2: MRHNA, SNTAGT. V trimming: 4 bases; J trimming: 9 bases; junction bases outside the gene matches: 7. The CDR3 reads CASSVSGQGISPLHF. The CDR3 DNA sequence: TGTGCCAGCAGTGTAAGTGGACAGGGGATTTCACCCCTCCACTTT.

The chain carries TRBV3-1 (or the pseudogene TRBV3-2) and TRBJ2-3; no definite D call. The CDR3 is 14 residues long. The V end was cut by 2 bases, the J end by 0 bases, with 6 bases between. Germline-derived CDR1 and CDR2 are LGHDT and YNNKEL (reference sequence). The CDR3 loop reads CASSQTYSTDTQYF. DNA of the CDR3: TGTGCCAGCAGCCAAACATATAGCACAGATACGCAGTATTTT.

This chain uses TRBV19 with TRBJ1-5; 8 nucleotides agree with TRBD1. This CDR3 comprises 15 residues. The V gene end was trimmed by 1 base and the J gene end by 4 bases; junction bases not matched to a gene: 3. CDR1 and CDR2 from the germline V gene are LNHDA and SQIVND (reference sequence). CDR3 residues: CASSIAQGANQPQHF. The CDR3 region has the DNA TGTGCCAGTAGTATAGCCCAGGGGGCAAATCAGCCCCAGCATTTT.

The chain carries TRBV7-8 and TRBJ2-7, with D unclear. The CDR3 contains 14 residues. Germline loops: CDR1 SGHVS, CDR2 FQNEAQ. Trimming shortened V by 0 bases and J by 5 bases, and 11 bases separated the two germline ends. CDR3 in amino acids: CASSLAFASHEQYF. CDR3 nucleotide sequence: TGTGCCAGCAGCTTAGCATTCGCGAGCCACGAGCAGTACTTC.

V usage is TRBV7-3 and J usage is TRBJ2-5; D possibly corresponds to TRBD2 (6 bases). Trimming cost V 0 bases and J 2 bases, with 16 bases left between them. The CDR3 spans 17 residues. Germline V lookup: CDR1 SGHTA, CDR2 FQGTGA. CDR3 DNA sequence: TGTGCCAGCAGCTTAACTGCGAGCCGAGGGACTCAAGAGACCCAGTACTTC. It codes for CASSLTASRGTQETQYF.

This clone was picked up one time. J is TRBJ2-3 and V is TRBV27, with D possibly being TRBD2 (5 bases). Germline loops: CDR1 MNHEY, CDR2 SMNVEV (reference sequence). V was pared by 2 bases and J by 2 bases, with 11 bases between. This CDR3 is 15 amino acids long. The CDR3 sequence: CASSLTGLYTDTQYF. DNA of the CDR3: TGTGCCAGCAGTTTAACGGGATTATACACAGATACGCAGTATTTT.

The V gene is TRBV12-5, the J gene TRBJ2-1; 9 bases are a match to TRBD2. Germline loops: CDR1 LGHNT, CDR2 FRNRAP. Unmatched junction bases numbered 9, after V lost 3 bases and J lost 6 bases. The CDR3 length is 16 residues. The CDR3 protein is CASGFSLAGMGNEQFF. DNA of the CDR3: TGTGCTAGTGGTTTTTCCCTAGCGGGGATGGGCAATGAGCAGTTCTTC.

The V gene is TRBV29-1, the J gene TRBJ2-1; 10 bases agree with TRBD1. The CDR3 spans 13 residues. Trimming cost V 6 bases and J 6 bases; bases outside gene matches: 5. From germline, CDR1 is SQVTM and CDR2 ANQGSEA. Here the CDR3 reads CSVGTGEGNEQFF. CDR3 sequence (DNA): TGCAGCGTAGGGACAGGGGAGGGCAATGAGCAGTTCTTC.

The J gene is TRBJ2-2, the V gene TRBV24-1; 11 bases match TRBD2. V was clipped by 3 bases and J by 6 bases; unmatched bases: 8. The CDR3 length is 17 residues. CDR1 and CDR2 from the germline V gene are KGHDR and SFDVKD. The CDR3 DNA sequence: TGTGCCACCAGTGATATAGCGGGAGGGCGGATTGCCGGGGAGCTGTTTTTT. It encodes CATSDIAGGRIAGELFF.

The chain joins TRBV13 to TRBJ1-3, with 7 nucleotides matching TRBD1. Looked up from germline, CDR1 is PRHDT and CDR2 is FYEKMQ (reference sequence). The CDR3 sequence is 15 residues long. Trimming removed 3 bases from V and 2 bases from J; junction bases left unmatched: 4. CDR3 amino acids: CASSFRGSPGNTIYF. In DNA form, the CDR3 reads TGTGCCAGCAGCTTCAGGGGGAGTCCTGGAAACACCATATATTTT.

The chain recombines TRBV7-6 with TRBJ2-7; 7 bases fit TRBD2. The CDR3 covers 17 residues. The germline CDR1 and CDR2 sequences are SGHVS and FNYEAQ. J gave up 3 bases and V 5 bases, and 16 bases lay outside the gene matches. Written as DNA, the CDR3 is TGTGCCAGCAGCGCTGTTGACTTTAGGGACTACAACTACGAGCAGTACTTC. Its protein product is CASSAVDFRDYNYEQYF.

This chain connects TRBV4-1 to TRBJ1-2; 11 bases fit TRBD1. The J segment lost 1 base and the V segment lost 3 bases, leaving 7 bases of the junction unmatched. CDR3 length: 17 amino acids. Germline CDR1 reads MGHRA; CDR2 reads YSYEKL. The CDR3 here is CASSQGTGGSGNYGYTF. The CDR3 nucleotides are TGCGCCAGCAGCCAGGGGACAGGGGGGTCCGGTAACTATGGCTACACCTTC.

V is TRBV28 and J is TRBJ1-4, with a weak D call TRBD1 (5 bases). CDR3 length: 15 residues. Germline loops: CDR1 MDHEN, CDR2 SYDVKM. Trimming removed 4 bases at V and 3 bases at J, with 12 bases between. The CDR3 nucleotides are TGTGCCAGCAGTTCCCGGGGGTTTGCTAATGAAAAACTGTTTTTT. Its protein is CASSSRGFANEKLFF.

This clone was counted a single time. The chain joins TRBV2 to TRBJ1-5; D is perhaps TRBD1 (5 bases). V lost 4 bases to trimming and J lost 7 bases, with 17 bases between them. Germline assignment: CDR1 SNHLY and CDR2 FYNNEI. This CDR3 comprises 15 residues. Here the CDR3 reads CASSADIQMRQPQHF. For the CDR3, the DNA is TGTGCCAGCAGTGCGGACATTCAAATGCGCCAGCCCCAGCATTTT.

This chain joins TRBV18 and TRBJ1-1; TRBD1 matches 8 bases. CDR3 length: 13 amino acids. Germline CDR1 reads KGHSH; CDR2 reads LQKENI. Unmatched junction bases numbered 3, after V lost 5 bases and J lost 4 bases. Here the CDR3 DNA reads TGTGCCAGCTCAGAGACAGGGGTCACTGAAGCTTTCTTT. It yields the protein CASSETGVTEAFF.

This clone has just one count. This rearrangement joins TRBV4-3 to TRBJ1-5; D is unresolved. Trimming took off 4 bases at V and 7 bases at J, with 11 bases between the two ends. The germline CDR1 and CDR2 sequences are LGHNA and YSLEER. The CDR3 is 13 residues long. CDR3 nucleotides: TGCGCCAGCAGCCCCACTGGAGGGCAGCCCCAGCATTTT. As protein: CASSPTGGQPQHF.

The rearrangement links TRBV3-1 (or the pseudogene TRBV3-2) to TRBJ2-5; 11 bases are shared with TRBD2. V trimming: 1 base; J trimming: 5 bases; junction bases outside the gene matches: 12. The CDR3 runs 18 residues. Germline values: CDR1 LGHDT, CDR2 YNNKEL (reference sequence). CDR3 protein: CASSQAVGSGGVLETQYF. CDR3 sequence (DNA): TGTGCCAGCAGCCAAGCGGTCGGTAGCGGGGGGGTATTGGAGACCCAGTACTTC.

The J gene is TRBJ1-3, the V gene TRBV5-1; 7 nucleotides align to TRBD1. The ends lost 0 bases at V and 2 bases at J; junction bases unmatched: 8. The CDR3 length is 17 residues. Germline CDR1 is SGHRS and CDR2 is YFSETQ. CDR3: CASSLDDRAIPGNTIYF. The CDR3 region has the DNA TGCGCCAGCAGCTTGGATGACAGGGCAATCCCTGGAAACACCATATATTTT.

The rearrangement uses TRBV14 and TRBJ1-1; tentatively, D is TRBD1 (6 bases). The CDR3 sequence is 15 residues long. The V gene lost 4 bases and the J gene lost 2 bases, with 14 bases spanning the gap. Germline CDR1 is SGHDN and CDR2 is FVKESK. CDR3 sequence: CASSLRQATNTEAFF. CDR3 sequence (DNA): TGTGCCAGCAGCCTCAGACAGGCAACCAACACTGAAGCTTTCTTT. Combining the CDR3 with reference TRBV14 and TRBJ1-1 gives the whole variable domain EAGVTQFPSHSVIEKGQTVTLRCDPISGHDNLYWYRRVMGKEIKFLLHFVKESKQDESGMPNNRFLAERTGGTYSTLKVQPAELEDSGVYFCASSLRQATNTEAFFGQGTRLTVV.

This chain connects TRBV7-9 to TRBJ1-1; D unclear. CDR1 and CDR2 (germline): SEHNR, FQNEAQ (reference sequence). The V end was cut by 5 bases, the J end by 3 bases, with 10 bases between. The CDR3 loop spans 13 amino acids. CDR3 DNA sequence: TGTGCCAGCAGCCCGGAGTGGGACACTGAAGCTTTCTTT. This sequence encodes CASSPEWDTEAFF.

The J gene is TRBJ2-7, the V gene TRBV4-1; D uncertain. The CDR3 is made up of 14 amino acids. Trimming pared 1 base from V and 3 bases from J, leaving 10 bases between. Germline CDR1 is MGHRA and CDR2 is YSYEKL. The CDR3 protein is CASSQGLEYYEQYF. CDR3 bases: TGCGCCAGCAGCCAAGGCTTAGAATACTACGAGCAGTACTTC.

The rearrangement uses TRBV18 and TRBJ2-1; tentative D call: TRBD2 (5 bases). V was cut by 0 bases and J by 7 bases, with 13 bases left in between. This CDR3 spans 15 amino acids. Germline CDR1 and CDR2: KGHSH and LQKENI. The CDR3 spells CASSPPARARNEQFF. The CDR3 region has the DNA TGTGCCAGCTCACCACCGGCGAGGGCGCGGAATGAGCAGTTCTTC. The full variable domain, in which reference TRBV18 and TRBJ2-1 provide the parts outside the CDR3, is NAGVMQNPRHLVRRRGQEARLRCSPMKGHSHVYWYRQLPEEGLKFMVYLQKENIIDESGMPKERFSAEFPKEGPSILRIQQVVRGDSAAYFCASSPPARARNEQFFGPGTRLTVL.

The rearrangement uses TRBV11-1 and TRBJ2-7; the D gene is possibly TRBD2 (5 bases). The CDR3 has 14 amino acids. In germline, CDR1 is SGHAT, CDR2 FQDESV (reference sequence). Deletions cut 2 bases from V and 5 bases from J, with 13 bases between. The CDR3 sequence: CASSLIARKNEQYF. CDR3 in DNA: TGTGCCAGCAGCTTAATAGCGAGAAAGAACGAGCAGTACTTC.

V is TRBV4-1 and J is TRBJ2-1, with 7 bases matching TRBD1. Germline V gene sequence: CDR1 MGHRA, CDR2 YSYEKL. The CDR3 is 15 residues long. V was pared by 1 base and J by 9 bases, with 9 bases of the junction left unmatched. The CDR3 region is CASSQVRQGEGEQFF. The CDR3 region has the DNA TGCGCCAGCAGCCAAGTGAGGCAGGGGGAAGGTGAGCAGTTCTTC.